This passage covers 21 T cell receptor beta chains from one sample sequenced in a study of Ad26.COV2.S vaccination and SARS-CoV-2 variants. TCRdb's copy holds only in-frame clones and misses some; the assay was immunoSEQ multiplex PCR. The data show about 470,000 clones, roughly 87% seen once. Stated treatment: 15 to 20 received Ad26.COV2.S at low or high dose, single or two shots; about 5 received placebo; per-sample allocation not given. On day 63 after the first injection, vaccine and placebo recipients gave samples. This specimen consisted of peripheral blood, obtained in a trial of Ad26.COV2.S vaccine versus placebo. Receptors were obtained from a person aged 18-65 years who received the Ad26.COV2.S COVID-19 vaccine or a placebo.

The chain recombines TRBV5-6 with TRBJ2-7, with TRBD1 matching over 9 bases. The junction had 8 bases not matched to a gene; V was cut back by 2 bases and J by 5 bases. This CDR3 has 15 residues. CDR1 is SGHDT and CDR2 is YYEEEE in the germline V gene. CDR3 nucleotide sequence: TGTGCCAGCAGCTTTCCGACAGGGGGTAAAGACGAGCAGTACTTC. Translation gives CASSFPTGGKDEQYF.

The chain uses TRBV5-1 and TRBJ2-5, with TRBD2 identical over 8 bases. This CDR3 is built from 15 residues. Germline loops: CDR1 SGHRS, CDR2 YFSETQ. V lost 0 bases, J lost 5 bases, and 6 bases stayed unmatched. Written as DNA, the CDR3 is TGCGCCAGCAGCTTGGACAGCGGGAGACGGGAGACCCAGTACTTC. It specifies CASSLDSGRRETQYF.

The V call is TRBV9, the J call TRBJ1-4, with 10 bases aligning to TRBD1. CDR1 and CDR2 from the germline V gene are SGDLS and YYNGEE. J gave up 7 bases and V 2 bases, and 14 bases lay outside the gene matches. This CDR3 has 18 residues. CDR3 amino acids: CASSVGTGDRIRLEKLFF. CDR3 nucleotide sequence: TGTGCCAGCAGCGTTGGGACAGGGGACCGGATTAGGCTTGAAAAACTGTTTTTT.

This rearrangement joins TRBV2 to TRBJ2-1; 8 nucleotides line up with TRBD1. The germline gives CDR1 SNHLY, CDR2 FYNNEI. J lost 8 bases, V lost 1 base, and 7 bases had no gene match. This CDR3 region has 15 residues. The CDR3 region has the DNA TGTGCCAGCAGTGAAGGGGGACAGGATATGGATGAGCAGTTCTTC. Translation: CASSEGGQDMDEQFF.

This chain connects TRBV28 to TRBJ2-1, with D possibly called TRBD1 or TRBD2 (5 bases each). V lost 6 bases and J 9 bases, leaving 18 bases between the germline ends. The CDR3 is made up of 14 amino acids. Germline CDR1 MDHEN, CDR2 SYDVKM. The CDR3 is CASSSLGESSEQFF. The CDR3 bases are TGTGCCAGCAGCTCTTTGGGGGAGTCATCTGAGCAGTTCTTC.

This rearrangement joins TRBV7-8 to TRBJ1-1, with no clear D. There are 15 residues in the CDR3. The V gene's germline CDR1 is SGHVS and CDR2 FQNEAQ. V lost 1 base and J lost 0, with 9 bases in between. The CDR3 region has the DNA TGTGCCAGCAGCTTAGTTCGTGTGATGAACACTGAAGCTTTCTTT. It codes for CASSLVRVMNTEAFF.

This clone was recorded once. The genes are TRBV4-2 and TRBJ2-1, with D perhaps matching TRBD1 (5 bases). V was pared by 1 base and J by 8 bases, with 12 bases between. CDR1 is LGHNA, CDR2 YNFKEQ, per germline. The CDR3 runs 14 residues. The DNA for the CDR3 is TGTGCCAGCAGCCAAGGGCCCCTAGGGGATGAGCAGTTCTTC. This codes for CASSQGPLGDEQFF.

The rearrangement joins TRBV5-1 to TRBJ1-2; unclear D gene. The V gene's germline CDR1 is SGHRS and CDR2 YFSETQ. This CDR3 comprises 13 residues. The ends were cut back, 0 bases at V and 7 bases at J, with 10 bases in the middle. CDR3 loop: CASSLGLTSGYTF. The DNA of the CDR3 is TGCGCCAGCAGCTTGGGGTTGACGTCTGGCTACACCTTC.

V and J are TRBV27 and TRBJ2-6, with 8 bases lining up with TRBD1. This CDR3 is 16 amino acids long. Germline V gene sequence: CDR1 MNHEY, CDR2 SMNVEV (reference sequence). Trimming cost V 5 bases and J 12 bases; bases outside gene matches: 15. This CDR3 reads CASSRLGTGGRGVLTF. The CDR3 region has the DNA TGTGCCAGCAGTCGCCTCGGGACAGGCGGGCGGGGCGTCCTGACTTTC.

The V call is TRBV19, the J call TRBJ1-3, with 7 bases lining up with TRBD1. V was clipped by 4 bases and J by 7 bases; unmatched bases: 7. In germline, CDR1 is LNHDA, CDR2 SQIVND (reference sequence). This CDR3 comprises 14 residues. The CDR3 spells CASSSGGGSNTIYF. In DNA, the CDR3 is TGTGCCAGTAGTAGCGGAGGGGGCTCGAACACCATATATTTT.

The V gene is TRBV7-2, the J gene TRBJ2-3; D ambiguous. The germline V gene has CDR1 SGHTA and CDR2 FQGNSA. Trimming stripped 4 bases from V and 6 bases from J, with 8 bases between. This CDR3 spans 12 amino acids. CDR3 loop: CASSSFQDTQYF. For the CDR3, the DNA is TGTGCCAGCAGCTCTTTTCAGGATACGCAGTATTTT.

The chain joins TRBV28 to TRBJ1-1; 7 bases match TRBD1. V shed 5 bases and J 4 bases; nucleotides not matched to a gene: 10. The CDR3 consists of 15 residues. The germline gives CDR1 MDHEN, CDR2 SYDVKM. The CDR3 DNA follows: TGTGCCAGCAGTCCTCCGACAGGGAGCGTCACTGAAGCTTTCTTT. This codes for CASSPPTGSVTEAFF.

This chain links TRBV2 with TRBJ2-5; D is unclear. Germline lookup yields CDR1 SNHLY and CDR2 FYNNEI. The CDR3 is 12 residues long. V shed 1 base and J shed 5 bases, with 5 bases lying between them. The CDR3 nucleotides read TGTGCCAGCAGTGAAGACTCGGAGACCCAGTACTTC. This gives the protein CASSEDSETQYF. Full variable domain (missing parts from reference TRBV2 and TRBJ2-5): EPEVTQTPSHQVTQMGQEVILRCVPISNHLYFYWYRQILGQKVEFLVSFYNNEISEKSEIFDDQFSVERPDGSNFTLKIRSTKLEDSAMYFCASSEDSETQYFGPGTRLLVL.

The genes are TRBV6-1 and TRBJ1-6; tentative D call: TRBD1 (5 bases). CDR3 length equals 13 residues. Germline CDR1 and CDR2: MNHNS and SASEGT. The V gene lost 1 base and the J gene lost 14 bases, with 12 bases spanning the gap. The CDR3 loop is CASSEGRGLTLHF. CDR3 coding DNA: TGTGCCAGCAGTGAAGGGAGGGGTCTAACCCTCCACTTT.

This chain uses TRBV12-5 with TRBJ2-1; TRBD1 is a possible D gene (5 bases). Between the trimmed V and J ends, which lost 11 bases and 2 bases, there was a span of 13 bases. The CDR3 has 13 residues. The germline V gene encodes CDR1 LGHNT and CDR2 FRNRAP. CDR3 sequence reads: CASRSGTYNEQFF. As DNA, the CDR3 is TGTGCTTCTCGGTCAGGGACCTACAATGAGCAGTTCTTC.

This clone was counted a single time. The chain recombines TRBV4-1 with TRBJ2-7; either TRBD1 or TRBD2 may fit D (5 bases each). CDR1 is MGHRA, CDR2 YSYEKL, per germline. V lost 4 bases and J lost 2, with 15 bases in between. The CDR3 consists of 15 residues. This CDR3 is CASSRSQGPTYEQYF. The CDR3 DNA reads TGCGCCAGCAGCCGATCCCAGGGACCTACCTACGAGCAGTACTTC.

V gene TRBV28 combines with J gene TRBJ2-7; 11 bases map to TRBD2. This CDR3 contains 15 residues. Germline trimming cut 6 bases from V and 1 base from J; bases unmatched to any gene: 5. CDR1 is MDHEN, CDR2 SYDVKM, per germline. CDR3: CASRGTSGISYEQYF. DNA of the CDR3: TGTGCCAGCAGGGGGACTAGCGGTATTTCCTACGAGCAGTACTTC.

This chain links TRBV28 with TRBJ1-1; TRBD1 agrees at 10 bases. The V segment lost 2 bases and the J segment 4 bases; nucleotides outside the gene matches: 4. CDR1 is MDHEN, CDR2 SYDVKM, per germline. The CDR3 has 15 residues. The DNA for the CDR3 is TGTGCCAGCAGTTTAGGGGGACAGGGGAGCACTGAAGCTTTCTTT. This translates into CASSLGGQGSTEAFF.

This chain connects TRBV29-1 to TRBJ1-1, with D possibly TRBD1 on 6 matching bases. In germline, CDR1 is SQVTM, CDR2 ANQGSEA. V gave up 5 bases and J gave up 11 bases, with 15 bases separating them. This CDR3 is 11 amino acids long. CDR3 nucleotides: TGCAGCGTTCTGGCAGGGGCTACGGCTTTCTTT. It codes for CSVLAGATAFF.

This chain joins TRBV6-6 and TRBJ2-7; unclear D gene. CDR3 length: 16 amino acids. The V gene's germline CDR1 is MNHNY and CDR2 SVGAGI (reference sequence). Trimming shortened V by 2 bases and J by 2 bases, and 16 bases separated the two germline ends. This chain's CDR3 is CASSYRRSLTPYEQYF. The CDR3, as DNA: TGTGCCAGCAGTTACCGTCGGAGTTTAACACCCTACGAGCAGTACTTC.

The rearrangement uses TRBV10-3 and TRBJ2-5; no reliable D call. Trimming cost V 6 bases and J 4 bases, with 15 bases left between them. The CDR3 consists of 14 residues. Germline V CDR1 and CDR2: ENHRY, SYGVKD. CDR3 coding DNA: TGTGCCATCAGAGGCCTCCTGTCCGGAGAGACCCAGTACTTC. It translates to CAIRGLLSGETQYF.